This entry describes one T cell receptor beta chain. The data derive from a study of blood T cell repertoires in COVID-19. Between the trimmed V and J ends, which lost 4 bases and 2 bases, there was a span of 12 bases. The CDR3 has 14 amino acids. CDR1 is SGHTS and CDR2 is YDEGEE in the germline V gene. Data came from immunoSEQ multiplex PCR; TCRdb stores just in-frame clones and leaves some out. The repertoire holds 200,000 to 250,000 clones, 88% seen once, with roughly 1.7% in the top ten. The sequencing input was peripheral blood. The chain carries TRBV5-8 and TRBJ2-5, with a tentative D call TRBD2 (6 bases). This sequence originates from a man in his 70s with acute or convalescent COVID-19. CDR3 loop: CASSAGYKQETQYF. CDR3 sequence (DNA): TGTGCCAGCAGCGCGGGGTACAAACAAGAGACCCAGTACTTC.